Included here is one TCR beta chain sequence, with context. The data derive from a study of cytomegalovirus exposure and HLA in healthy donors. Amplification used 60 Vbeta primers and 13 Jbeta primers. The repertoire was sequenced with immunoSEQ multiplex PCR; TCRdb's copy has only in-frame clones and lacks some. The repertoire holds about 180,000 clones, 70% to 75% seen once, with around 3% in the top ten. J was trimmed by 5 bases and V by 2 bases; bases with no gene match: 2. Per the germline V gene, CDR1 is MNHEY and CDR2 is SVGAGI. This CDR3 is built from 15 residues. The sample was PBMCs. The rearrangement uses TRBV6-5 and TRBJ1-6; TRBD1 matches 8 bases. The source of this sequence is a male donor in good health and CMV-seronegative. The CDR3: CASSYGTGHNSPLHF. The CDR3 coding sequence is TGTGCCAGCAGTTACGGGACAGGACATAATTCACCCCTCCACTTT.